This TCR beta chain is from a study of CD8+ T cells in alopecia areata. Study overall: Treated patients were dosed with oral tofacitinib, taking 5 to 10 mg twice daily.

The study, taken as a whole, reports: Normal scalp showed lower clonality than lesional scalp, especially alopecia totalis/universalis.

This clone was recorded a few times. What it binds is not known. Specimens obtained from alopecia areata patients comprised lesional scalp punch biopsies and peripheral blood. The researchers isolated CD4+ and CD8+ T cells from PBMCs by sorting. RNA, once extracted, was reverse transcribed into cDNA for use as the sequencing template. Generated by immunoSEQ multiplex PCR, the TCRdb table keeps only in-frame clones and is missing some. The sample has about 140,000 clones; roughly 62% are singletons. The CDR3 length is 10 residues. After removal of 3 bases from V and 14 bases from J, the junction contained 1 base not matched to a gene. The germline gives CDR1 SEHNR, CDR2 FQNEAQ (reference sequence).

Sequenced here: CD4+ T cells sorted from blood, sampled at week 0. The chain uses TRBV7-9 and TRBJ2-1; 7 positions agree with TRBD2. The receptor was isolated from a human donor with alopecia areata. CDR3 nucleotide sequence: TGTGCCAGCAGCTTCCGGGGGGAGTTCTTC. Translating gives CASSFRGEFF.